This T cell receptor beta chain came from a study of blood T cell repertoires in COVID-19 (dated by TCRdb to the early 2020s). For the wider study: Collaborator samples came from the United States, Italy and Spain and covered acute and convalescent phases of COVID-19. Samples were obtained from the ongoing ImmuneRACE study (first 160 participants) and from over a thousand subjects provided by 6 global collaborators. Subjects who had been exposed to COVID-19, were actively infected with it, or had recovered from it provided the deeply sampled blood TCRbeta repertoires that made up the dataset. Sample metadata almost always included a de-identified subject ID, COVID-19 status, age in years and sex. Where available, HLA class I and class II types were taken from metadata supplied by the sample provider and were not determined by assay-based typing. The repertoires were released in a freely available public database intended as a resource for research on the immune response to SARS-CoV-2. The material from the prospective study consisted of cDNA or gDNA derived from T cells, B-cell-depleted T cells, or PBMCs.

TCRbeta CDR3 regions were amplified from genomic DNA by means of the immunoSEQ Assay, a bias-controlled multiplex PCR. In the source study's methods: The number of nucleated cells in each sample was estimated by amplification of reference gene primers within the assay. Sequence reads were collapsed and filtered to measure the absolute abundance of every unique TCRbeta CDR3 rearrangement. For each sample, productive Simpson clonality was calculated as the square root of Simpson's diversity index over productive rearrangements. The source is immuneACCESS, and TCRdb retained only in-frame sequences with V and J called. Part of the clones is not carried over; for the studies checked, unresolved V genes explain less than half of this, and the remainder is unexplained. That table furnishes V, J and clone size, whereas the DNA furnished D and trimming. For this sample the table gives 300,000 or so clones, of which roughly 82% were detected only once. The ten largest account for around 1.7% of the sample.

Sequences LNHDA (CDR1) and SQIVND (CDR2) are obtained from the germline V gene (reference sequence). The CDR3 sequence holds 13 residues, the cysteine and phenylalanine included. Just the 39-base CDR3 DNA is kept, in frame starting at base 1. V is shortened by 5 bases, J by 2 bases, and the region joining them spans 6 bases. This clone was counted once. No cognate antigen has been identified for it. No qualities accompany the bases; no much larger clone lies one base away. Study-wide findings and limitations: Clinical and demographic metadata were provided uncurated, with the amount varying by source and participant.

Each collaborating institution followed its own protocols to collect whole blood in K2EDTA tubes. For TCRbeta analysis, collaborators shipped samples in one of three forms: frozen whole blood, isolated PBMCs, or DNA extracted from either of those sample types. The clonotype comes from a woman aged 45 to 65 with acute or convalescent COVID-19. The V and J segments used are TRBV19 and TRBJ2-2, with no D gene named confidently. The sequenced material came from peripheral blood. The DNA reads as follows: TGTGCCAGTAGTTCCTACAACACCGGGGAGCTGTTTTTT. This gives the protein CASSSYNTGELFF.